This paragraph covers one T cell receptor (beta chain) sequence. This sample was taken from a study of shared clonotypes between healthy human individuals. Whole-study context: Contributing individuals were two females and a few males aged 18 to 49.

The CDR3 spans 15 residues. From germline, CDR1 is SEHNR and CDR2 FQNEAQ (reference sequence). V was clipped by 4 bases and J by 9 bases; unmatched bases: 13. Each sorted subset replicate got 200 ng genomic DNA, roughly 30,000 genomes. In the authors' methods: ImmunoSEQ output lacked quality scores and full-length reads, limiting matched filtering. Sequencing used immunoSEQ multiplex PCR; TCRdb keeps in-frame clones, though not all of them. V, J and clone size reflect that table, while D and trimming were determined from the DNA. This table has 2 million to 2.5 million clones, 85% to 95% appearing once.

This TCR was recovered from a man between 18 and 29 years old in good health. Some clones in this sample may be carry-over from other donors' samples. Material for sequencing was naive CD4+ T cells from PBMCs. Indicated subset: CD45RA+ positively selected. This sequence joins TRBV7-9 and TRBJ2-7; 9 bases are a match to TRBD1. The chain's CDR3 is CASSSDRGSPSVQYF. For the CDR3, the DNA is TGTGCCAGCAGCTCTGACAGGGGGTCCCCCTCAGTGCAGTACTTC.